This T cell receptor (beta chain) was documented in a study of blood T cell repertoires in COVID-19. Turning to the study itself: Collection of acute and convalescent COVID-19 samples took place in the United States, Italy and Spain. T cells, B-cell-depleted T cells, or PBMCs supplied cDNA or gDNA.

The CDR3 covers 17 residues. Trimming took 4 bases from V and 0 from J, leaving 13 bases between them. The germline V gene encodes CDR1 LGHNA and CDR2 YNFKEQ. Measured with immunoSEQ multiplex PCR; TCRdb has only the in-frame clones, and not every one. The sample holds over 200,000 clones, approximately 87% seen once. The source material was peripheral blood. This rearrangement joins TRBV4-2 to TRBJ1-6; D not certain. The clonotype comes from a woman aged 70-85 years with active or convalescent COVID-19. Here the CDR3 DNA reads TGTGCCAGCAGCCGCCGATCTTACAACTCCTATAATTCACCCCTCCACTTT. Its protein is CASSRRSYNSYNSPLHF.